This entry features one T cell receptor (beta chain) sequence. What it binds is not known. From each donor, at least one pre-ART PBMC sample and at least two post-ART PBMC samples were obtained. The length of the CDR3 is 13 residues. V lost 0 bases and J lost 1, with 4 bases in between. Germline lookup yields CDR1 SGHTS and CDR2 YDEGEE. These data come from a study of long-term antiretroviral therapy in people with HIV. About the study: There is a gap of about a decade between the earliest samples and the later 2015 immediate-ART recommendation. Findings and limits, study-wide: Specimen acquisition occurred between 2004 and 2017, potentially under older ART regimens. Narrower CDR3 length ranges marked HIV repertoires relative to controls.

Runs used v3.0 of the immunoSEQ assay and were done at survey level. Measured with immunoSEQ multiplex PCR; TCRdb has only the in-frame clones, and not every one. This sample has around 18,000 clones, with 75% to 95% found just once. Sequencing used unsorted PBMCs, obtained 3 years after starting antiretroviral therapy. This rearrangement joins TRBV5-8 to TRBJ1-1, with unresolved D. The sequence came from a man aged 50-60 years with HIV. CDR3 sequence (DNA): TGTGCCAGCAGCTTGGCTGGGAACACTGAAGCTTTCTTT. This codes for CASSLAGNTEAFF.